This TCR beta chain derives from a study of T cell repertoires in ileal Crohn's disease. CDR3 size: 16 residues. From germline, CDR1 is MNHNY and CDR2 SVGAGI (reference sequence). Trimming removed 2 bases from V and 0 bases from J, with 11 bases in between. Assay used: immunoSEQ multiplex PCR; TCRdb lists only in-frame clones, some missing. This repertoire shows about 15,000 clones, approximately 70% found once; its top ten account for approximately 5%. The sample taken for sequencing was ileal tissue. The chain employs TRBV6-6 and TRBJ1-3; D remains unclear. The clonotype originates from an adult with Crohn's disease. In nucleotides, the CDR3 is TGTGCCAGCAGTTACGCCCAGACAAGCTCTGGAAACACCATATATTTT. Protein sequence: CASSYAQTSSGNTIYF.